The entry below gives a single T cell receptor (beta chain) sequence along with its context. The CDR3 has 17 residues. Germline V gene data show CDR1 as MNHEY and CDR2 as SMNVEV (reference sequence). The V and J ends lost 0 bases and 9 bases, in that order; junction bases with no gene match: 11. Measured with immunoSEQ multiplex PCR; TCRdb has only the in-frame clones, and not every one. The sample contains around 80,000 clones, 90% of which appear only once. The entry originates in a study of identifying expanded T cells in peripheral blood. This TCR came from a person aged 18-70 years in good health. The chain has TRBV27 and TRBJ1-4; 9 bases map to TRBD1. Material: blood. In DNA form, the CDR3 reads TGTGCCAGCAGTTTATCATTTCCGGGACAGGGCAGACAAAAACTGTTTTTT. Translating gives CASSLSFPGQGRQKLFF.